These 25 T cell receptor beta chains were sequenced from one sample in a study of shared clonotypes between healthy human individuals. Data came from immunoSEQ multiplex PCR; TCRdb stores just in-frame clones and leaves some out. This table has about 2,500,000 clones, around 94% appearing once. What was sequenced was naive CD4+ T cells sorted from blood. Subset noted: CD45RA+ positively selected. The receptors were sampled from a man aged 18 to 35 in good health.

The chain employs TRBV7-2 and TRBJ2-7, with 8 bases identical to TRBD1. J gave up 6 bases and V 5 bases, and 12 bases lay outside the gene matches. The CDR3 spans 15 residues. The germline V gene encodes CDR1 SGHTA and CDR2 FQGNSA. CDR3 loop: CASSLGQGVYGEQYF. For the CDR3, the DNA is TGTGCCAGCAGCCTTGGACAGGGCGTTTACGGCGAGCAGTACTTC.

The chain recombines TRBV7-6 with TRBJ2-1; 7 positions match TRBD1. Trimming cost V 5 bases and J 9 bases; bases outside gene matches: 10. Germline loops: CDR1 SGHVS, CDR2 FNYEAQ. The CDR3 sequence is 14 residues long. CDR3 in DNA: TGTGCCAGCAGCCATTCGACAGGGCCACTTGAGCAGTTCTTC. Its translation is CASSHSTGPLEQFF. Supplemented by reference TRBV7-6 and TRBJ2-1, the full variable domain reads GAGVSQSPRYKVTKRGQDVALRCDPISGHVSLYWYRQALGQGPEFLTYFNYEAQQDKSGLPNDRFSAERPEGSISTLTIQRTEQRDSAMYRCASSHSTGPLEQFFGPGTRLTVL.

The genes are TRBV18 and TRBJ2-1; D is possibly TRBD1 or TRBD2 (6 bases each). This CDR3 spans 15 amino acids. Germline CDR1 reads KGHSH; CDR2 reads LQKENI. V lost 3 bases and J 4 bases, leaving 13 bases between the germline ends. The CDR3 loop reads CASSPLRGEYNEQFF. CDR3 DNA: TGTGCCAGCTCACCGCTAAGGGGGGAGTACAATGAGCAGTTCTTC. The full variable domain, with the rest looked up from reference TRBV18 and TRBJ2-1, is NAGVMQNPRHLVRRRGQEARLRCSPMKGHSHVYWYRQLPEEGLKFMVYLQKENIIDESGMPKERFSAEFPKEGPSILRIQQVVRGDSAAYFCASSPLRGEYNEQFFGPGTRLTVL.

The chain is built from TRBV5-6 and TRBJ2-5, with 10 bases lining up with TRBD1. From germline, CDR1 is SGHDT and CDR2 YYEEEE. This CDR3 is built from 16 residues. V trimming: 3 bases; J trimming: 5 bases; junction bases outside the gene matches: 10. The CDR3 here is CASSYTPGQGRETQYF. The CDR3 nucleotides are TGTGCCAGCAGCTACACACCGGGACAGGGGAGGGAGACCCAGTACTTC. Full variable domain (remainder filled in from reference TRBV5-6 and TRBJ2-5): DAGVTQSPTHLIKTRGQQVTLRCSPKSGHDTVSWYQQALGQGPQFIFQYYEEEERQRGNFPDRFSGHQFPNYSSELNVNALLLGDSALYLCASSYTPGQGRETQYFGPGTRLLVL.

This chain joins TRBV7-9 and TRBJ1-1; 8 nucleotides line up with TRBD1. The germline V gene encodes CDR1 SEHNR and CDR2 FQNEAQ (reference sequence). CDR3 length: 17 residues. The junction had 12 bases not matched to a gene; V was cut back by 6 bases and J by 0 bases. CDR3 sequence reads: CASRSILTGAMNTEAFF. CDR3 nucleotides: TGTGCCAGCAGATCAATCCTGACAGGGGCCATGAACACTGAAGCTTTCTTT.

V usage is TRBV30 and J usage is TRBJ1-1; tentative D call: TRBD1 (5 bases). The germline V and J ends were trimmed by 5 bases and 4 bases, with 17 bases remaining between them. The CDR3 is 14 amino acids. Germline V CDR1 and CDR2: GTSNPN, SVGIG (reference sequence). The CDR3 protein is CAWALGVSSTEAFF. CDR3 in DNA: TGTGCCTGGGCCCTAGGGGTGAGTAGCACTGAAGCTTTCTTT.

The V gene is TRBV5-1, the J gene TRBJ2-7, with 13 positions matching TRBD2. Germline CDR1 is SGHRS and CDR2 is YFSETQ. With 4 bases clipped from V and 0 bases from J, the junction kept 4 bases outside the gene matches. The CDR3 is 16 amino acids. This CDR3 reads CASSIGTSGTSYEQYF. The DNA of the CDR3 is TGCGCCAGCAGCATAGGGACTAGCGGGACCTCCTACGAGCAGTACTTC.

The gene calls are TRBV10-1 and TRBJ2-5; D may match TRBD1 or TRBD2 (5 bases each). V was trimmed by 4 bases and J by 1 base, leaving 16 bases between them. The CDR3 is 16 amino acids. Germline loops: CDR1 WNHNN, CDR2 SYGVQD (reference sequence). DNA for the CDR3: TGCGCCAGCAGTGTCGGTCCTGAAGGGACCCAAGAGACCCAGTACTTC. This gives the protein CASSVGPEGTQETQYF.

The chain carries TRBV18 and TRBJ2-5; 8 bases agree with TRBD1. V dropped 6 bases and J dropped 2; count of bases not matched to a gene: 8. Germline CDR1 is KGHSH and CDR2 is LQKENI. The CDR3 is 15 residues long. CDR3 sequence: CASSAGTGFQETQYF. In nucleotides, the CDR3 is TGTGCCAGCTCGGCCGGGACAGGATTTCAAGAGACCCAGTACTTC.

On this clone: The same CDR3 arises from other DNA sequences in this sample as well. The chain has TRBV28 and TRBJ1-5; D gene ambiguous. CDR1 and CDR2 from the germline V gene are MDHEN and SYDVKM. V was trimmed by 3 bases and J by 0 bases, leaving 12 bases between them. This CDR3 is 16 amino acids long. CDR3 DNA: TGTGCCAGCAGTTTGGCGGGGTCGTATAGCAATCAGCCCCAGCATTTT. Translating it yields CASSLAGSYSNQPQHF.

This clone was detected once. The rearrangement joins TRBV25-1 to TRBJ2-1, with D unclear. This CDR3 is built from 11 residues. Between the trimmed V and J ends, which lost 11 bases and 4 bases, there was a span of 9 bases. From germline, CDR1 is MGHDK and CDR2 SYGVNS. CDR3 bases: TGTGCCGGCAAAGTTTACAATGAGCAGTTCTTC. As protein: CAGKVYNEQFF.

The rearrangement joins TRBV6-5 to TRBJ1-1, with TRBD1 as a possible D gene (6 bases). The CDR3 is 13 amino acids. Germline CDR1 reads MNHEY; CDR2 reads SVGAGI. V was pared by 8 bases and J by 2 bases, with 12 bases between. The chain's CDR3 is CASYTGINTEAFF. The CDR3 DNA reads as TGTGCCAGCTACACAGGGATCAACACTGAAGCTTTCTTT.

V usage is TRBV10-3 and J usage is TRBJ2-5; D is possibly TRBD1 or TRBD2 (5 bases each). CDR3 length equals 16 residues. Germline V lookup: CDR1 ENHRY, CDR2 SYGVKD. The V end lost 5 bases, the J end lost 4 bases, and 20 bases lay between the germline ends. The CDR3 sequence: CAISRDSGTSGETQYF. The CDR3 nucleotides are TGTGCCATCAGTAGAGATTCCGGGACGTCAGGAGAGACCCAGTACTTC.

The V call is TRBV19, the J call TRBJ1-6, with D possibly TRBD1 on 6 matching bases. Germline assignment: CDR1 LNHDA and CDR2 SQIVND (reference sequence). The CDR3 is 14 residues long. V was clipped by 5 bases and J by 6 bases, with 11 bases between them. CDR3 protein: CASSGGLGNSPLHF. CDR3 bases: TGTGCCAGTAGTGGGGGGCTCGGTAATTCACCCCTCCACTTT.

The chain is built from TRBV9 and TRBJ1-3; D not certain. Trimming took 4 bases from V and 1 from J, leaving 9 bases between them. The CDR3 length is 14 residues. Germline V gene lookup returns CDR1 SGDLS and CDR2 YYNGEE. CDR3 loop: CASSQDQSGNTIYF. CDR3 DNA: TGTGCCAGCAGCCAGGATCAGTCTGGAAACACCATATATTTT.

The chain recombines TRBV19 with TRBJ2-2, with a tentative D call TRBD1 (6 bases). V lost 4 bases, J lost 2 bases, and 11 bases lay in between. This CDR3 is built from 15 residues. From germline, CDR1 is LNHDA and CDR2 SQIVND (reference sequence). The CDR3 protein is CASSTRTDNTGELFF. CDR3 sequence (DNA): TGTGCCAGTAGTACCCGGACAGACAACACCGGGGAGCTGTTTTTT.

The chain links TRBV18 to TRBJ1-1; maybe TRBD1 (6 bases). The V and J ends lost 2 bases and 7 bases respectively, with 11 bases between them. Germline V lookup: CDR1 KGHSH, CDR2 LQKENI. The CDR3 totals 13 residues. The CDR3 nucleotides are TGTGCCAGCTCACCAACAGGGAAGGTTGAAGCTTTCTTT. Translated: CASSPTGKVEAFF.

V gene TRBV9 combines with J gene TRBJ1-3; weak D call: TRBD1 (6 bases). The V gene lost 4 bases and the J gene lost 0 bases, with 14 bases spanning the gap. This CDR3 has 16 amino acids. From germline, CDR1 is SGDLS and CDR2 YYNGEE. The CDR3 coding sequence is TGTGCCAGCAGCATCGGGGGGGCTTACTCTGGAAACACCATATATTTT. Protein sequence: CASSIGGAYSGNTIYF.

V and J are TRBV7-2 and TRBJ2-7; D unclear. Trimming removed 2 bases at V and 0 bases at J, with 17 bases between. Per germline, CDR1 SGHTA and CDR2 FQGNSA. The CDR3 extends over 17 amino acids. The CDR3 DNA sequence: TGTGCCAGCAGCTTATGGACGGGCGGCCCAAGCTCCTACGAGCAGTACTTC. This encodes CASSLWTGGPSSYEQYF.

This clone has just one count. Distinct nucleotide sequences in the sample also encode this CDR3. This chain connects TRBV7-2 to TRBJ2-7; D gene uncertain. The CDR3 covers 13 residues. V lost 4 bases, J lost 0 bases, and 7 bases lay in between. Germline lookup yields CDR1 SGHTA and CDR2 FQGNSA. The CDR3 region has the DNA TGTGCCAGCAGCTCCCAAGGCTCCTACGAGCAGTACTTC. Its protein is CASSSQGSYEQYF.

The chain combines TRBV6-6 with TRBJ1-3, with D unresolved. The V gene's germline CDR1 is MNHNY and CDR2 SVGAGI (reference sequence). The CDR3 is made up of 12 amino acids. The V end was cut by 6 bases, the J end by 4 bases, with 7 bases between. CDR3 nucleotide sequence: TGTGCCAGCAGAGACCCGGGAAACACCATATATTTT. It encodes CASRDPGNTIYF.

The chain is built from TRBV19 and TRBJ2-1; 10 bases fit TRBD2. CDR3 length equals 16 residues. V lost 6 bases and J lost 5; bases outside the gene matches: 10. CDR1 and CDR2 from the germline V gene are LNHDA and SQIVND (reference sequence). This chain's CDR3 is CASRSGRGSVHNEQFF. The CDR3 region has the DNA TGTGCCAGTAGAAGCGGGAGGGGCTCAGTCCACAATGAGCAGTTCTTC.

The CDR3 here is CASSSWDVTNSPLHF. In nucleotides, the CDR3 is TGTGCCAGCAGTTCGTGGGACGTGACAAATTCACCCCTCCACTTT. The chain has TRBV27 and TRBJ1-6; D possibly corresponds to TRBD1 (5 bases). Germline CDR1 is MNHEY and CDR2 is SMNVEV (reference sequence). Deletions cut 4 bases from V and 7 bases from J, with 14 bases between. CDR3 length: 15 amino acids.

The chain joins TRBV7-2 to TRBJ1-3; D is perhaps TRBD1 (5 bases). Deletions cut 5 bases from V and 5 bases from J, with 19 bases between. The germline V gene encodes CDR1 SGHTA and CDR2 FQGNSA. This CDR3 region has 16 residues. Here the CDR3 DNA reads TGTGCCAGCAGCCCTTCGGGGGGGTTAAGAAGAAACACCATATATTTT. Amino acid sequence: CASSPSGGLRRNTIYF. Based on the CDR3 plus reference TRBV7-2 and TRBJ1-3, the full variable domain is GAGVSQSPSNKVTEKGKDVELRCDPISGHTALYWYRQSLGQGLEFLIYFQGNSAPDKSGLPSDRFSAERTGGSVSTLTIQRTQQEDSAVYLCASSPSGGLRRNTIYFGEGSWLTVV.

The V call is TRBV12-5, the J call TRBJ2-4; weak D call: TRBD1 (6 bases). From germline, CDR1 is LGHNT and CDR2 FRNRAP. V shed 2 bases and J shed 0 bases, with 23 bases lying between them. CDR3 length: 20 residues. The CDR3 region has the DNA TGTGCTAGTGGTTTGCCTTCACAGGGATTGAAACTACTAGCCAAAAACATTCAGTACTTC. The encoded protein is CASGLPSQGLKLLAKNIQYF.